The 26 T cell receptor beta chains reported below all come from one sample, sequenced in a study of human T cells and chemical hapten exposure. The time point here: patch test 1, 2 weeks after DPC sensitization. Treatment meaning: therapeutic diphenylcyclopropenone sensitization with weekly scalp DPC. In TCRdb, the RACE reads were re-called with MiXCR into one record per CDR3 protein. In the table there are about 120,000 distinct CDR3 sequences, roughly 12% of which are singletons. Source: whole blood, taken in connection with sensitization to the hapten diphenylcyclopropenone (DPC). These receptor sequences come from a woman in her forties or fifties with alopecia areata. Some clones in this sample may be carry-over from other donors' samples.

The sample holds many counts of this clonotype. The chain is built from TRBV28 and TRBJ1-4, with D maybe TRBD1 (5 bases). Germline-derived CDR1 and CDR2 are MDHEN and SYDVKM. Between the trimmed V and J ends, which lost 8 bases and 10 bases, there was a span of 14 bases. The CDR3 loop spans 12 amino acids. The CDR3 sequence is CASGAGPGKLFF. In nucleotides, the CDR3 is TGTGCCAGCGGGGCAGGTCCCGGAAAACTGTTTTTT.

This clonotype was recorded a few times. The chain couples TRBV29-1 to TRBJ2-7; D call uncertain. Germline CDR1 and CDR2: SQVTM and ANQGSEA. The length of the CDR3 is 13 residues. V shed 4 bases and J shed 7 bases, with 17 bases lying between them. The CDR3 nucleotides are TGCAGCGTTGGAAACCAGAACCTGGGAGAGCAGTACTTC. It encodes CSVGNQNLGEQYF.

This chain's CDR3 is CASSPMGGPETQYF. The CDR3 nucleotides are TGTGCCAGCAGCCCCATGGGGGGCCCGGAGACCCAGTACTTC. The chain is built from TRBV7-2 and TRBJ2-5; D is possibly TRBD1 or TRBD2 (6 bases each). V shed 5 bases and J shed 5 bases, with 15 bases lying between them. This CDR3 is 14 amino acids long. CDR1 and CDR2 (germline): SGHTA, FQGNSA.

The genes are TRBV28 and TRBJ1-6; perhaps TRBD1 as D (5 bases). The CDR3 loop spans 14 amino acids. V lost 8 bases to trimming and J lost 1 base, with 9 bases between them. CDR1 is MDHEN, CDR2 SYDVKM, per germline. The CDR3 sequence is CASLGGSYNSPLHF. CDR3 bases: TGTGCCAGCCTCGGGGGTTCCTATAATTCACCCCTCCACTTT.

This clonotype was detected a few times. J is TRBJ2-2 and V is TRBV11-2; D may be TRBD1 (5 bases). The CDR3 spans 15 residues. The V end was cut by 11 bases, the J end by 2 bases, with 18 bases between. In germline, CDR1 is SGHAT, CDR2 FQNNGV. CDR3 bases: TGTGCCGGGGCCGAAACCATTCTAAACACCGGGGAGCTGTTTTTT. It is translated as CAGAETILNTGELFF.

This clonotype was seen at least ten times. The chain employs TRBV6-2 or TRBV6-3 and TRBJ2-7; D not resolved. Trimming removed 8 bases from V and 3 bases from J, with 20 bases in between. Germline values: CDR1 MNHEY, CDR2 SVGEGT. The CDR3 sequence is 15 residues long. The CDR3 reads CASRRRADQFYEQYF. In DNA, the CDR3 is TGTGCCAGCCGCAGACGGGCAGACCAATTCTACGAGCAGTACTTC.

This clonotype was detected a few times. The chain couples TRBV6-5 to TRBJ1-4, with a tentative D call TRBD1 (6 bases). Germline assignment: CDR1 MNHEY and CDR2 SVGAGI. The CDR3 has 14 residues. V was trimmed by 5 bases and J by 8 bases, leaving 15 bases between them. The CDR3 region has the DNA TGTGCCAGCAGTACGGACAGAGGTCAAGAAAAACTGTTTTTT. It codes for CASSTDRGQEKLFF.

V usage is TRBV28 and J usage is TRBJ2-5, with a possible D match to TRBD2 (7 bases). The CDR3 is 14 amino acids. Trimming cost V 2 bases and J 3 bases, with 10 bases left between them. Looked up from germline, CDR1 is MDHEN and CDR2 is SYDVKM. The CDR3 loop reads CASSLGGAKETQYF. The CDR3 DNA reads TGTGCCAGCAGTTTAGGGGGGGCTAAAGAGACCCAGTACTTC.

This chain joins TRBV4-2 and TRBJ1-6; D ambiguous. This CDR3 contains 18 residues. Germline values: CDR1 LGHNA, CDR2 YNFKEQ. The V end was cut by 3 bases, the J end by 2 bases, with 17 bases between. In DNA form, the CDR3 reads TGTGCCAGCAGCCACGTGAAGACGAGGAAGGCCTATAATTCACCCCTCCACTTT. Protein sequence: CASSHVKTRKAYNSPLHF.

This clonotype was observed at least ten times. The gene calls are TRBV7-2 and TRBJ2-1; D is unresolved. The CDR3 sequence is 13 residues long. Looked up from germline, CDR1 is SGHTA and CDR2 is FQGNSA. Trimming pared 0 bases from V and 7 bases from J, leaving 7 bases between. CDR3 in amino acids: CASSLAVRNEQFF. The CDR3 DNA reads TGTGCCAGCAGCTTAGCTGTCCGTAATGAGCAGTTCTTC.

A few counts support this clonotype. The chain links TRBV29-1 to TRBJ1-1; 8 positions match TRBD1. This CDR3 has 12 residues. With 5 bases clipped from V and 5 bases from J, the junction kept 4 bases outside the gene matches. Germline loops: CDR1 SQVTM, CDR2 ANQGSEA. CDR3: CSVFRGRTEAFF. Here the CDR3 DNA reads TGCAGCGTTTTCAGGGGGCGAACTGAAGCTTTCTTT.

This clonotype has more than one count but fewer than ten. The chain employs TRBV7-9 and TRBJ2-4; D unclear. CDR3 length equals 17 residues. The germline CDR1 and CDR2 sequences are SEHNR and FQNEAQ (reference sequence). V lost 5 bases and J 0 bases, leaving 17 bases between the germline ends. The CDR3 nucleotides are TGTGCCAGCAGCCGTGACTCGGCCTCCTTAGCCAAAAACATTCAGTACTTC. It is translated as CASSRDSASLAKNIQYF.

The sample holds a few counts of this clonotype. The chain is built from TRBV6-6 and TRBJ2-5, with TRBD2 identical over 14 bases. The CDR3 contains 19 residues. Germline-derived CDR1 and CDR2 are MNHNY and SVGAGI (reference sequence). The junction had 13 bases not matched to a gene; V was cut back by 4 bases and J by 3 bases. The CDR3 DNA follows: TGTGCCAGCAGTTTGAAGGGACTAGCGGGAGTAATGTGGAAAGAGACCCAGTACTTC. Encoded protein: CASSLKGLAGVMWKETQYF.

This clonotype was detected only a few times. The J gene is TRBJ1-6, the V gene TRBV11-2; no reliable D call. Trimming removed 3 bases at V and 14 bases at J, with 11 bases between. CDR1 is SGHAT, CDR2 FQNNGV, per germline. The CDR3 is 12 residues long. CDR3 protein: CASSLGGYTLHF. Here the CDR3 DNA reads TGTGCCAGCAGCTTGGGCGGATATACCCTCCACTTT.

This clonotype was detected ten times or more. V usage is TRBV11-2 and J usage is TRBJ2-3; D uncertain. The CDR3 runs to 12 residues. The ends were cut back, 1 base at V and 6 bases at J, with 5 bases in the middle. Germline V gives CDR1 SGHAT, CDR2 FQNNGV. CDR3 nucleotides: TGTGCCAGCAGCTTAGCGGTGGATACGCAGTATTTT. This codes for CASSLAVDTQYF. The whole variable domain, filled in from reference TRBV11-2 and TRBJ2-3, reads EAGVAQSPRYKIIEKRQSVAFWCNPISGHATLYWYQQILGQGPKLLIQFQNNGVVDDSQLPKDRFSAERLKGVDSTLKIQPAKLEDSAVYLCASSLAVDTQYFGPGTRLTVL.

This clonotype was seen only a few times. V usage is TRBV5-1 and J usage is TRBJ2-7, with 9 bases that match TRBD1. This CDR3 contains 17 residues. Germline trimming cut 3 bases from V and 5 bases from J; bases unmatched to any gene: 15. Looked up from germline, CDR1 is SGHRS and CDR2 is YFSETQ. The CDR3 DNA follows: TGCGCCAGCAGCTCCGGGACAGGGTATTTTATGTCGGACGAGCAGTACTTC. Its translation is CASSSGTGYFMSDEQYF.

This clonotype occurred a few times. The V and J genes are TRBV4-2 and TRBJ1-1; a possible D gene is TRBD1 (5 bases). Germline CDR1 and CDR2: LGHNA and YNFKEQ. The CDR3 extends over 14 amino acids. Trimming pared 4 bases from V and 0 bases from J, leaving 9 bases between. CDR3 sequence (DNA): TGTGCCAGCAGCCTCGACAGTATGAACACTGAAGCTTTCTTT. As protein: CASSLDSMNTEAFF.

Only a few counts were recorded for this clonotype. CDR3 in amino acids: CASSRTGYTAEKLFF. CDR3 DNA: TGCGCCAGCAGCCGAACAGGGTATACCGCTGAAAAACTGTTTTTT. J is TRBJ1-4 and V is TRBV5-1; perhaps TRBD1 as D (6 bases). Germline V gives CDR1 SGHRS, CDR2 YFSETQ. Deletions cut 4 bases from V and 7 bases from J, with 17 bases between. CDR3 size: 15 residues.

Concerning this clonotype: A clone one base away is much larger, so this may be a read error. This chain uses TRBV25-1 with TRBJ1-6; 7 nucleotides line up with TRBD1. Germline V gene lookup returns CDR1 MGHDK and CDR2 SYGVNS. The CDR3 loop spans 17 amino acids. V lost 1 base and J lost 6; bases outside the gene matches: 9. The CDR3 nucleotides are TGTGCCAGCAGTGAATTAAGCTTGGGACAGAGTAATTCACCCCTCCACTTT. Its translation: CASSELSLGQSNSPLHF.

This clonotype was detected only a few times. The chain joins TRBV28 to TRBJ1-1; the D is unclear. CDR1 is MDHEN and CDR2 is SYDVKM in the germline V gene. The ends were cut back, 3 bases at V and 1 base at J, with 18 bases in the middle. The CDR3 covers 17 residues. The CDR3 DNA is TGTGCCAGCAGTTTGGACGTCGACCGCTATGGGAACACTGAAGCTTTCTTT. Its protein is CASSLDVDRYGNTEAFF.

In DNA form, the CDR3 reads TGTGCCAGCAGCTCTACCGACAAACTGGCGGGAGGGCTCAAAACAGATACGCAGTATTTT. This sequence encodes CASSSTDKLAGGLKTDTQYF. The chain employs TRBV7-2 and TRBJ2-3, with 9 bases that match TRBD2. The CDR3 covers 20 residues. Trimming removed 4 bases from V and 3 bases from J; junction bases left unmatched: 20. The V gene's germline CDR1 is SGHTA and CDR2 FQGNSA.

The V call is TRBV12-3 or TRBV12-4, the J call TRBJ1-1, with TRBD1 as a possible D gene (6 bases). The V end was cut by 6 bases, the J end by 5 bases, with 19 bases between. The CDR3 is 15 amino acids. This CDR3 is CASSPQLTRGTEAFF. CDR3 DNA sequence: TGTGCCAGCAGCCCCCAATTGACGAGGGGGACTGAAGCTTTCTTT.

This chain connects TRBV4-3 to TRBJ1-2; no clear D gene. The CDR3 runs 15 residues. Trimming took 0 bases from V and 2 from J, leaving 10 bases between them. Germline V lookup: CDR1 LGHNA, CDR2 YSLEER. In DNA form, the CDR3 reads TGCGCCAGCAGCCAAGATTCAGGAGGGAACTATGGCTACACCTTC. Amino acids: CASSQDSGGNYGYTF.

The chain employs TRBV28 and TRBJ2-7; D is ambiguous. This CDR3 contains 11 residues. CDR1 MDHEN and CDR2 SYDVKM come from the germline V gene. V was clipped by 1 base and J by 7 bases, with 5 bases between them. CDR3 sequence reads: CASSLLLEQYF. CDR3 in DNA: TGTGCCAGCAGTTTATTACTAGAGCAGTACTTC.

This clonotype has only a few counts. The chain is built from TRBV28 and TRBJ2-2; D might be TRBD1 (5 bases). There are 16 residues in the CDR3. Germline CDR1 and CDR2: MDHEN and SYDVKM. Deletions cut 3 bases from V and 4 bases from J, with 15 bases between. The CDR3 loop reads CASSFQGAVLTGELFF. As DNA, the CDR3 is TGTGCCAGCAGTTTCCAGGGTGCGGTACTCACCGGGGAGCTGTTTTTT.

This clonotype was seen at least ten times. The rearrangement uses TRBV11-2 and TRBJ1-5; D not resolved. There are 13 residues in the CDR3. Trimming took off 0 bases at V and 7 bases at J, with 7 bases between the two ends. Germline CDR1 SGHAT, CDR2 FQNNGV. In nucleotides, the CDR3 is TGTGCCAGCAGCTTAGATTATCGACAGCCCCAGCATTTT. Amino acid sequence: CASSLDYRQPQHF.